The sample holds one count of the clone carrying this TCR beta chain. Its antigen remains unidentified. This entry belongs to a study of shared clonotypes between healthy human individuals. The wider study: Donors consisted of a couple of women and a few men between 18 and 49.

There are 15 residues in the CDR3. J was trimmed by 2 bases and V by 6 bases; bases with no gene match: 7. CDR1 and CDR2 from the germline V gene are MDHEN and SYDVKM. An approximately 210 ng quantity of DNA, 25,000 to 35,000 T cell genomes, went into the sorted-subset replicate PCRs. TCRdb keeps only in-frame clones here, not all; method: immunoSEQ multiplex PCR. The table includes about 380,000 clones, around 96% detected once. Study-wide findings and caveats: Naive subsets tended to show greater estimated richness than memory subsets. Since donors were few, the genetic and exposure-history diversity represented was limited.

This clonotype was obtained from a man aged 30 to 39 in good health. The chain couples TRBV28 to TRBJ1-3; 7 bases are shared with TRBD1. Input material: memory CD8+ T cells sorted from blood. Described subset: CD45RO+ cells pooled with CCR7-negative TemRA cells. The CDR3 DNA is TGTGCCAGCAGGGGTCAGGGGGGGACTGGAAACACCATATATTTT. Amino acid sequence: CASRGQGGTGNTIYF.